Presented here are 25 T cell receptor beta chains from one specimen sequenced in a study of blood T cell repertoires in COVID-19. This table comes from immunoSEQ multiplex PCR, and its TCRdb copy is limited to in-frame clones, with some not included. Among approximately 61,000 clones listed, roughly 71% were seen once. The sample was peripheral blood. The receptors shown here come from a human donor in a cohort sampled during active COVID-19.

CDR3 sequence: CASSAGGSGQGTQYF. CDR3 nucleotides: TGTGCCAGCAGCGCGGGGGGCTCCGGGCAGGGGACCCAGTACTTC. The chain has TRBV6-5 and TRBJ2-5; TRBD2 agrees at 8 bases. CDR1 MNHEY and CDR2 SVGAGI come from the germline V gene. CDR3 length equals 15 residues. The V segment lost 6 bases and the J segment 7 bases; nucleotides outside the gene matches: 13.

The chain employs TRBV4-2 and TRBJ1-1; TRBD1 matches 8 bases. Unmatched junction bases numbered 1, after V lost 0 bases and J lost 1 base. CDR3 length equals 15 residues. Germline assignment: CDR1 LGHNA and CDR2 YNFKEQ. CDR3 amino acids: CASSQDGTGNTEAFF. The DNA for the CDR3 is TGTGCCAGCAGCCAAGATGGGACAGGGAACACTGAAGCTTTCTTT.

The J gene is TRBJ1-4, the V gene TRBV20-1; D may be TRBD1 (6 bases). With 3 bases removed from V and 5 bases from J, the gap between germline ends came to 19 bases. Per germline, CDR1 DFQATT and CDR2 SNEGSKA (reference sequence). The CDR3 has 16 residues. The CDR3 loop is CSASTPLQGLNEKLFF. CDR3 nucleotides: TGCAGTGCTAGTACCCCCCTACAGGGCTTGAATGAAAAACTGTTTTTT.

The V call is TRBV9, the J call TRBJ2-4, with 9 bases that match TRBD2. V lost 4 bases and J lost 0; bases outside the gene matches: 8. The CDR3 length is 17 residues. CDR1 is SGDLS and CDR2 is YYNGEE in the germline V gene. The CDR3 loop is CASSLIAGEVAKNIQYF. In DNA, the CDR3 is TGTGCCAGCAGCTTGATAGCGGGAGAGGTAGCCAAAAACATTCAGTACTTC.

This chain uses TRBV4-1 with TRBJ1-1, with D hard to call. Trimming stripped 4 bases from V and 7 bases from J, with 13 bases between. Looked up from germline, CDR1 is MGHRA and CDR2 is YSYEKL. The CDR3 consists of 13 residues. The CDR3 spells CASSPGPSYEAFF. The CDR3 DNA reads TGCGCCAGCAGCCCTGGGCCTTCGTATGAAGCTTTCTTT.

The J gene is TRBJ2-1, the V gene TRBV18; a weak D match, TRBD2 (6 bases). There are 12 residues in the CDR3. Trimming left V 3 bases short and J 10 bases short, with 10 bases between. CDR1 is KGHSH, CDR2 LQKENI, per germline. In DNA form, the CDR3 reads TGTGCCAGCTCACCGACTAGGGGAGAGCAGTTCTTC. It specifies CASSPTRGEQFF.

This chain uses TRBV28 with TRBJ2-1, with 9 positions matching TRBD1. This CDR3 is 14 amino acids long. V trimming: 9 bases; J trimming: 3 bases; junction bases outside the gene matches: 6. Germline lookup yields CDR1 MDHEN and CDR2 SYDVKM. The CDR3 DNA sequence: TGTGCCAGTCATACAGGGGGCTTCTACAATGAGCAGTTCTTC. This encodes CASHTGGFYNEQFF.

This clone has only one observation. This rearrangement joins TRBV9 to TRBJ1-6; the match to TRBD1 covers 11 bases. The length of the CDR3 is 15 residues. Germline CDR1 and CDR2: SGDLS and YYNGEE. Trimming at V came to 3 bases and at J to 11 bases, leaving 7 bases not matched to a gene. The CDR3: CASSAVGQGATPLHF. Written as DNA, the CDR3 is TGTGCCAGCAGCGCCGTAGGACAGGGGGCAACACCCCTCCACTTT. The entire variable domain, with the rest obtained from reference TRBV9 and TRBJ1-6, is as follows: DSGVTQTPKHLITATGQRVTLRCSPRSGDLSVYWYQQSLDQGLQFLIQYYNGEERAKGNILERFSAQQFPDLHSELNLSSLELGDSALYFCASSAVGQGATPLHFGNGTRLTVT.

This clone was detected once. V gene TRBV4-2 combines with J gene TRBJ2-1; D gene uncertain. In germline, CDR1 is LGHNA, CDR2 YNFKEQ. This CDR3 is built from 13 residues. V lost 1 base, J lost 6 bases, and 7 bases lay in between. For the CDR3, the DNA is TGTGCCAGCAGCCAAGGCGGCAGCAATGAGCAGTTCTTC. This gives the protein CASSQGGSNEQFF.

This clone was seen a single time. The V gene is TRBV5-5, the J gene TRBJ2-1; D might be TRBD2 (5 bases). V was cut by 4 bases and J by 6 bases, with 14 bases left in between. The CDR3 is 14 amino acids. The germline CDR1 and CDR2 sequences are SGHKS and YYEKEE (reference sequence). Written as DNA, the CDR3 is TGTGCCAGCAGCGTGGGAGTCACTGCCAATGAGCAGTTCTTC. Protein sequence: CASSVGVTANEQFF.

This clone was found once. The chain employs TRBV18 and TRBJ1-4, with no clear D. The germline V gene encodes CDR1 KGHSH and CDR2 LQKENI. The CDR3 contains 17 residues. V was pared by 4 bases and J by 0 bases, with 15 bases between. As DNA, the CDR3 is TGTGCCAGCTCACATTCTGGCCCGAAACCAACTAATGAAAAACTGTTTTTT. It translates to CASSHSGPKPTNEKLFF.

The chain carries TRBV6-5 and TRBJ2-7; D possibly corresponds to TRBD1 (6 bases). From germline, CDR1 is MNHEY and CDR2 SVGAGI. The V end lost 6 bases, the J end lost 10 bases, and 19 bases lay between the germline ends. The CDR3 runs to 13 residues. The CDR3 sequence is CASRLSPDSLQYF. The CDR3 DNA follows: TGTGCCAGCAGACTTTCCCCGGACAGCCTCCAGTACTTC.

In this sample, this clone turned up a few times. The chain employs TRBV6-5 and TRBJ2-2; no definite D call. CDR3 size: 13 residues. Trimming cost V 0 bases and J 5 bases, with 4 bases left between them. Germline values: CDR1 MNHEY, CDR2 SVGAGI. The CDR3 here is CASSYSETGELFF. In DNA, the CDR3 is TGTGCCAGCAGTTACTCGGAGACCGGGGAGCTGTTTTTT.

The V gene is TRBV10-2, the J gene TRBJ2-7; weak D call: TRBD1 (6 bases). There are 12 residues in the CDR3. The V end lost 9 bases, the J end lost 5 bases, and 14 bases lay between the germline ends. The V gene's germline CDR1 is WSHSY and CDR2 SAAADI. The CDR3 here is CASRSDSHEQYF. DNA of the CDR3: TGCGCCAGTCGTTCGGACAGCCACGAGCAGTACTTC.

The genes are TRBV2 and TRBJ2-7; 8 bases map to TRBD1. CDR1 is SNHLY, CDR2 FYNNEI, per germline. With V trimmed by 0 bases and J by 6 bases, 13 bases remained unmatched. This CDR3 spans 17 amino acids. The CDR3, as DNA: TGTGCCAGCAGTGAAGCACTACCACTGACAGGGGTGGCCGAGCAGTACTTC. Amino acids: CASSEALPLTGVAEQYF.

The chain links TRBV5-4 to TRBJ2-1; the D gene is possibly TRBD1 (6 bases). CDR1 is SGHNT, CDR2 YYREEE, per germline (reference sequence). V was shortened by 4 bases and J by 6 bases, with 17 bases between the two germline ends. This CDR3 has 15 residues. CDR3 DNA sequence: TGTGCCAGCAGCCCCCTCGGGACACCCTCCAATGAGCAGTTCTTC. Translating it yields CASSPLGTPSNEQFF.

The chain is built from TRBV10-3 and TRBJ1-1, with D perhaps TRBD1 (6 bases). The CDR3 loop spans 14 amino acids. Germline CDR1 and CDR2: ENHRY and SYGVKD. The V end lost 8 bases, the J end lost 3 bases, and 16 bases lay between the germline ends. The CDR3 loop reads CAIQNGGLDTEAFF. The DNA of the CDR3 is TGTGCCATCCAGAACGGGGGGCTTGACACTGAAGCTTTCTTT.

The chain recombines TRBV14 with TRBJ1-4; D may be TRBD1 (6 bases). The CDR3 consists of 15 residues. CDR1 is SGHDN, CDR2 FVKESK, per germline. Trimming stripped 3 bases from V and 8 bases from J, with 16 bases between. CDR3 protein: CASSQRTGLREKLFF. Written as DNA, the CDR3 is TGTGCCAGCAGCCAGCGAACAGGGCTCCGAGAAAAACTGTTTTTT.

J is TRBJ1-1 and V is TRBV7-9; D perhaps matches TRBD1 (5 bases). The germline CDR1 and CDR2 sequences are SEHNR and FQNEAQ (reference sequence). This CDR3 has 13 amino acids. Trimming cost V 6 bases and J 8 bases, with 16 bases left between them. As DNA, the CDR3 is TGTGCCAGCAGGAAGTGGCAGGGCCTAGAAGCTTTCTTT. It is translated as CASRKWQGLEAFF. Looking up the rest from reference TRBV7-9 and TRBJ1-1 gives the full variable domain: DTGVSQNPRHKITKRGQNVTFRCDPISEHNRLYWYRQTLGQGPEFLTYFQNEAQLEKSRLLSDRFSAERPKGSFSTLEIQRTEQGDSAMYLCASRKWQGLEAFFGQGTRLTVV.

The chain combines TRBV19 with TRBJ2-2; TRBD1 agrees at 9 bases. Germline V gene data show CDR1 as LNHDA and CDR2 as SQIVND (reference sequence). The ends lost 5 bases at V and 7 bases at J; junction bases unmatched: 8. The CDR3 is 15 amino acids. The CDR3 spells CASSPGTGLIGELFF. For the CDR3, the DNA is TGTGCCAGTAGTCCCGGGACAGGGTTAATCGGGGAGCTGTTTTTT. The full variable domain, its missing parts supplied by reference TRBV19 and TRBJ2-2, is DGGITQSPKYLFRKEGQNVTLSCEQNLNHDAMYWYRQDPGQGLRLIYYSQIVNDFQKGDIAEGYSVSREKKESFPLTVTSAQKNPTAFYLCASSPGTGLIGELFFGEGSRLTVL.

This clone was seen a single time. The junction differs from germline at one of its ends, possibly a read error. The chain uses TRBV7-7 and TRBJ2-1; D possibly corresponds to TRBD2 (7 bases). Per the germline V gene, CDR1 is SSHAT and CDR2 is FNYEAQ (reference sequence). CDR3 size: 15 residues. The CDR3 is CASSRGGGAYNEQFF. CDR3 coding DNA: TGTGCTAGCAGCCGAGGGGGGGGCGCCTACAATGAGCAGTTCTTC.

This chain connects TRBV28 to TRBJ1-5, with a weak D call TRBD1 (6 bases). The V end was cut by 5 bases, the J end by 3 bases, with 11 bases between. Looked up from germline, CDR1 is MDHEN and CDR2 is SYDVKM. This CDR3 comprises 14 residues. Written as DNA, the CDR3 is TGTGCCAGCAGTGGGGGGGCCCCCAATCAGCCCCAGCATTTT. The encoded protein is CASSGGAPNQPQHF.

The chain combines TRBV18 with TRBJ1-1; 7 nucleotides line up with TRBD1. The CDR3 is 14 amino acids. V dropped 2 bases and J dropped 4; count of bases not matched to a gene: 4. Germline CDR1 is KGHSH and CDR2 is LQKENI. CDR3 residues: CASSPDRVGTEAFF. As DNA, the CDR3 is TGTGCCAGCTCACCAGACAGGGTAGGCACTGAAGCTTTCTTT.

This clone was seen only once. V and J are TRBV10-3 and TRBJ1-1; no reliable D call. CDR1 and CDR2 from the germline V gene are ENHRY and SYGVKD. The CDR3 consists of 15 residues. With 6 bases removed from V and 0 bases from J, the gap between germline ends came to 14 bases. The CDR3 sequence is CAISGVGGMNTEAFF. CDR3 nucleotides: TGTGCCATCAGCGGGGTGGGCGGAATGAACACTGAAGCTTTCTTT.

This clone was found a few times. The V gene is TRBV13, the J gene TRBJ1-1, with D unclear. The CDR3 has 14 residues. The germline V gene encodes CDR1 PRHDT and CDR2 FYEKMQ (reference sequence). V gave up 5 bases and J gave up 1 base, with 11 bases separating them. The CDR3 DNA reads as TGTGCCAGCAGCCGACCGTCGGGGAACACTGAAGCTTTCTTT. Its translation: CASSRPSGNTEAFF.